Listed below are T cell receptor beta chains from one sample, sequenced in a study of shared clonotypes between healthy human individuals. Libraries were prepared by immunoSEQ multiplex PCR; TCRdb keeps only in-frame clonotypes and omits some of them. The sample contains 750,000 to 1,000,000 clones, 90% to 95% of which appear only once. Sequenced: naive CD8+ T cells sorted from blood. Receptors were obtained from a man aged 25-40 years in good health. The conserved cysteine and the conserved F or W are not part of the CDR3 here. The order of the fields is V gene, clone size, CDR3 length, J gene, D gene, CDR3 protein. D genes are given only for firm matches. The size field is filled for only some rows; it gives once, few, many or a size class.

v_gene: TRBV28; abundance: .; len: 9; j_gene: TRBJ2-5; d_gene: .; CDR3aa: ASSLMETQY
v_gene: TRBV29-1; abundance: .; len: 15; j_gene: TRBJ1-2; d_gene: .; CDR3aa: SVEDRGPRIFDYGYT
v_gene: TRBV30; abundance: .; len: 13; j_gene: TRBJ2-1; d_gene: TRBD2; CDR3aa: AWRITSGRDNEQF
v_gene: TRBV7-9; abundance: .; len: 13; j_gene: TRBJ2-7; d_gene: TRBD2; CDR3aa: ASSDSGSQPYEQY
v_gene: TRBV9; abundance: .; len: 12; j_gene: TRBJ2-2; d_gene: .; CDR3aa: ASSDTRGVGELF
v_gene: TRBV7-2; abundance: .; len: 9; j_gene: TRBJ2-7; d_gene: .; CDR3aa: ASSAAYEQY
v_gene: TRBV19; abundance: .; len: 11; j_gene: TRBJ1-2; d_gene: TRBD1; CDR3aa: ASSEQGYYGYT
v_gene: TRBV7-8; abundance: .; len: 12; j_gene: TRBJ2-7; d_gene: TRBD1; CDR3aa: ASSLRTGVYEQY
v_gene: TRBV6-1; abundance: .; len: 8; j_gene: TRBJ1-4; d_gene: .; CDR3aa: ASLGEKLF
v_gene: TRBV6-1; abundance: once; len: 14; j_gene: TRBJ2-4; d_gene: TRBD2; CDR3aa: ASSGVGSGPKNIQY
v_gene: TRBV6-1; abundance: .; len: 14; j_gene: TRBJ2-6; d_gene: .; CDR3aa: ASSEARASGANVLT
v_gene: TRBV7-9; abundance: .; len: 15; j_gene: TRBJ2-7; d_gene: TRBD1; CDR3aa: ASSLAVGGTGDYEQY
v_gene: TRBV6-5; abundance: .; len: 13; j_gene: TRBJ1-1; d_gene: .; CDR3aa: ASSYSRRGNTEAF
v_gene: TRBV28; abundance: .; len: 15; j_gene: TRBJ2-4; d_gene: .; CDR3aa: ASSLSAGQSGKNIQY
v_gene: TRBV29-1; abundance: .; len: 12; j_gene: TRBJ2-5; d_gene: TRBD1; CDR3aa: SVGSGTGVETQY
v_gene: TRBV7-2; abundance: .; len: 14; j_gene: TRBJ2-1; d_gene: TRBD2; CDR3aa: ASSYSGTSGLNEQF
v_gene: TRBV7-9; abundance: .; len: 15; j_gene: TRBJ2-2; d_gene: TRBD1; CDR3aa: ASSEPKTGVNTGELF
v_gene: TRBV6-1; abundance: .; len: 16; j_gene: TRBJ2-7; d_gene: TRBD2; CDR3aa: ASSEAESGRGLSYEQY
v_gene: TRBV15; abundance: .; len: 14; j_gene: TRBJ2-5; d_gene: .; CDR3aa: ATSRSGHSPSGTQY
v_gene: TRBV9; abundance: .; len: 13; j_gene: TRBJ2-7; d_gene: TRBD1; CDR3aa: ASSVGQGSSNEQY
v_gene: TRBV13; abundance: .; len: 12; j_gene: TRBJ2-1; d_gene: .; CDR3aa: ASSLAFNSNEQF
v_gene: TRBV19; abundance: .; len: 15; j_gene: TRBJ2-5; d_gene: TRBD1; CDR3aa: ASSIEGAVKGQETQY
v_gene: TRBV5-4; abundance: .; len: 14; j_gene: TRBJ2-7; d_gene: .; CDR3aa: ASSFELGLGGYEQY
v_gene: TRBV2; abundance: .; len: 11; j_gene: TRBJ2-7; d_gene: .; CDR3aa: ASSARSSYEQY
v_gene: TRBV11-2; abundance: .; len: 15; j_gene: TRBJ1-1; d_gene: .; CDR3aa: ASSLVFPGPVNTEAF
v_gene: TRBV5-4; abundance: .; len: 14; j_gene: TRBJ1-1; d_gene: .; CDR3aa: ASSPQPPGGGTEAF
v_gene: TRBV5-6; abundance: .; len: 14; j_gene: TRBJ2-1; d_gene: .; CDR3aa: ASSLGLAGSYNEQF
v_gene: TRBV5-6; abundance: .; len: 12; j_gene: TRBJ2-7; d_gene: .; CDR3aa: ASSPLEGSYEQY
v_gene: TRBV6-6; abundance: .; len: 13; j_gene: TRBJ2-2; d_gene: TRBD1; CDR3aa: ASSTWTGETGELF
v_gene: TRBV29-1; abundance: .; len: 14; j_gene: TRBJ2-2; d_gene: TRBD1; CDR3aa: SVGHRDRVFTGELF
v_gene: TRBV11-2; abundance: .; len: 10; j_gene: TRBJ1-1; d_gene: .; CDR3aa: ASSTTGPEAF
v_gene: TRBV18; abundance: once; len: 13; j_gene: TRBJ2-3; d_gene: .; CDR3aa: ASSTDRDPDLTQY
v_gene: TRBV6-5; abundance: .; len: 12; j_gene: TRBJ2-7; d_gene: .; CDR3aa: ASSYQGGSYEQY
v_gene: TRBV18; abundance: .; len: 12; j_gene: TRBJ2-1; d_gene: .; CDR3aa: ASSPPLGYNEQF
v_gene: TRBV28; abundance: .; len: 11; j_gene: TRBJ1-4; d_gene: .; CDR3aa: ASSLWGAEKLF
v_gene: TRBV18; abundance: .; len: 11; j_gene: TRBJ1-2; d_gene: TRBD1; CDR3aa: ASSLPTGSGYT
v_gene: TRBV27; abundance: .; len: 14; j_gene: TRBJ2-2; d_gene: TRBD2; CDR3aa: ASSSPQTSGYGELF
v_gene: TRBV9; abundance: .; len: 15; j_gene: TRBJ2-5; d_gene: TRBD2; CDR3aa: ASSVGIAGPTWETQY
v_gene: TRBV6-1; abundance: .; len: 14; j_gene: TRBJ2-7; d_gene: TRBD2; CDR3aa: ASSERLAGYSYEQY
v_gene: TRBV13; abundance: .; len: 15; j_gene: TRBJ2-2; d_gene: TRBD2; CDR3aa: ASSLGGLAWATGELF
v_gene: TRBV29-1; abundance: few; len: 11; j_gene: TRBJ1-2; d_gene: .; CDR3aa: SVEDRWDSGYT
v_gene: TRBV7-8; abundance: .; len: 10; j_gene: TRBJ2-1; d_gene: .; CDR3aa: ASSFSANEQF
v_gene: TRBV27; abundance: once; len: 17; j_gene: TRBJ2-7; d_gene: TRBD2; CDR3aa: ASSSVSRGRAGGSYEQY
v_gene: TRBV10-3; abundance: .; len: 12; j_gene: TRBJ2-7; d_gene: TRBD2; CDR3aa: AISFVAGSYEQY